The subject of this entry is one TCR beta chain. The sample comes from a study of CD8 T cells in Susac syndrome. Random hexamers served to reverse transcribe about 0.5 to 1 ug RNA. TCR beta CDR3 was amplified by immunoSEQ covering 54 Vbeta and 13 Jbeta. TCRdb used MiXCR to reprocess the immunoSEQ multiplex PCR reads, holding one entry per CDR3 protein. The sample has 400,000 or so distinct CDR3 sequences; approximately 85% are singletons. V lost 0 bases and J lost 3; bases outside the gene matches: 7. The germline CDR1 and CDR2 sequences are MNHEY and SVGAGI. The CDR3 is 16 amino acids. This TCR came from a human donor with multiple sclerosis. The chain carries TRBV6-5 and TRBJ2-7, with TRBD1 matching 8 bases. Sequenced sample: CD8+ T cells from PBMCs. CDR3 coding DNA: TGTGCCAGCAGTTACTCGGGGACAGGACCTAACTACGAGCAGTACTTC. Residues: CASSYSGTGPNYEQYF.